A selection of T cell receptor beta chains follows, all from one sample in a study of human T cells and chemical hapten exposure. TCRdb called the RACE reads again in MiXCR, with one record for every CDR3 protein. Among about 53,000 distinct CDR3 sequences listed, roughly a tenth were seen once. Sequencing used whole blood, obtained in connection with sensitization to the hapten diphenylcyclopropenone (DPC). The receptors were gathered from a man aged 35 to 55 with alopecia areata. Some clones in this sample may be carry-over from other donors' samples. Each CDR3 is given with its conserved first and last residue.

v_call,cdr3_aa
TRBV4-3,CASSPGLHYEQYF
TRBV2,CASSAIGVSSYEQYF
TRBV28,CASSRSGRGYEQYF
TRBV14,CASSQEGTVRRTQYF
TRBV28,CASSLDGAGVQDTQYF
TRBV5-5,CASSAGDPMANSPLHF
TRBV6-6,CASSYFAGRGTNEQFF
TRBV9,CASSLGQGEPGELFF
TRBV11-1,CASSPKTGNTEAFF
TRBV7-6,CASSLKQGATGYF
TRBV6-5,CASSTSLGGFSYNEQFF
TRBV5-1,CASRLGSATNEKLFF
TRBV2,CASSGAGGETQYF
TRBV27,CASSLSQFYNEQFF
TRBV20-1,CSARDLDRGDSPLHF
TRBV12-3/TRBV12-4,CASSSRETGYYEQYF
TRBV11-2,CASSPKKTSEQYF
TRBV7-2,CASSLTSGTDYEQYF
TRBV20-1,CSADTRLGKQYF
TRBV14,CASSQDPSRYWNTGELFF
TRBV6-5,CASSYERGSYEQYF
TRBV27,CASSLGPPKNIQYF
TRBV3-1,CASSQGSYEQYF
TRBV20-1,CSAGTLYLGETQYF
TRBV10-3,CAINSGQTGHNEQFF
TRBV7-2,CASSLVGGPADTQYF
TRBV11-1,CASSRTRADTQYF
TRBV6-2/TRBV6-3,CASTLSRSGQLGQFF
TRBV7-3,CASSLRAVDTEAFF
TRBV7-9,CASSLQGVRDTIYF
TRBV5-8,CASSLGPSGRTDTQYF
TRBV6-2/TRBV6-3,CASSYLVGGQFF
TRBV7-6,CAGQRGQRAGLTGELFF
TRBV4-1,CASSRNAGETQYF
TRBV10-2,CASSEGRLWNEQFF
TRBV18,CASCSGLNTEAFF
TRBV12-3/TRBV12-4,CASSLQRGNTEAFF
TRBV20-1,CSARDATDTQYF
TRBV15,CATSRTNSRNEKLFF
TRBV28,CASSSLGGGGQPQHF
TRBV7-6,CASKDMRAGELFF
TRBV18,CASSPQPGAGNTGELFF
TRBV14,CASSQQLTDTQYF
TRBV24-1,CATSRQRDSLYNEQFF
TRBV2,CASSELGQWSNQPQHF
TRBV11-2,CASSPALAGGFYNEQFF
TRBV6-5,CASTHKDSKNIQYF
TRBV7-9,CASRAWGTEAFF
TRBV20-1,CSARAPSGRVYNEQFF
TRBV6-6,CASIPTGTHKETQYF